The rows below give T cell receptor beta chains drawn from one sample of a study of blood T cell repertoires in COVID-19. Measured with immunoSEQ multiplex PCR; TCRdb has only the in-frame clones, and not every one. The sample records 150,000 or so clones, around 89% being singletons. Sequencing was done on a sample of peripheral blood. These receptors came from a man aged 18-30 years with COVID-19, enrolled during active disease. Each CDR3 is given with its conserved first and last residue. Fields, in order: CDR3 protein, CDR3 DNA, clone size, D gene, J gene, V gene, CDR3 length. A D gene is named only where the DNA matches it firmly. Expanded clones get a size class; other rows say once, few or many, or leave the size out.

CSVNPDRVNEQFF TGCAGCGTAAATCCCGACAGGGTCAATGAGCAGTTCTTC NA TRBD1 TRBJ2-1 TRBV29-1 13
CATSRDGHRLDEQFF TGTGCCACCAGCAGAGACGGACACCGGCTGGATGAGCAGTTCTTC NA NA TRBJ2-1 TRBV15 15
CAWSLGVEAFF TGTGCCTGGAGTCTCGGGGTTGAAGCTTTCTTT NA NA TRBJ1-1 TRBV30 11
CASSGRDGETQYF TGTGCCAGCAGCGGGAGGGATGGAGAGACCCAGTACTTC once TRBD2 TRBJ2-5 TRBV11-2 13
CAISESGTAYQETQYF TGTGCCATCAGTGAGTCAGGGACAGCGTACCAAGAGACCCAGTACTTC NA TRBD1 TRBJ2-5 TRBV10-3 16
CASSSSVGSSGNTIYF TGTGCCAGCAGTTCCTCTGTTGGGAGCTCTGGAAACACCATATATTTT NA NA TRBJ1-3 TRBV28 16
CASSLAGGLLSYNEQFF TGTGCCAGCAGCTTAGCGGGGGGTCTGTTGTCCTACAATGAGCAGTTCTTC NA NA TRBJ2-1 TRBV11-1 17
CASSHRTSGPTSYEQYF TGTGCCAGCAGTCACCGGACTAGCGGGCCAACGTCCTACGAGCAGTACTTC NA TRBD2 TRBJ2-7 TRBV6-2/TRBV6-3 17
CASSQAPGQNYEQYF TGCGCCAGCAGCCAAGCCCCGGGACAGAACTACGAGCAGTACTTC NA TRBD1 TRBJ2-7 TRBV4-3 15
CASSLAGGIPIKTLLF TGTGCCAGCAGCTTGGCCGGAGGGATACCCATAAAAACTCTGCTTTTT NA NA TRBJ1-4 TRBV5-6 16
CASSPEGTARVGELFF TGTGCCAGCAGCCCGGAGGGTACGGCGCGCGTGGGGGAGCTGTTTTTT NA NA TRBJ2-2 TRBV7-9 16
CASSSGQGYEQYF TGTGCCAGCAGCTCGGGACAGGGGTACGAGCAGTACTTC NA TRBD1 TRBJ2-7 TRBV27 13
CASSDRQGSHEQYF TGTGCCAGCAGCGACCGACAGGGGTCCCACGAGCAGTACTTC NA TRBD1 TRBJ2-7 TRBV9 14
CASRIRDRVTDTQYF TGTGCCAGCAGAATCAGGGACAGGGTAACAGATACGCAGTATTTT NA TRBD1 TRBJ2-3 TRBV27 15
CASSVGSGAAPNTQYF TGTGCCAGCAGCGTTGGTAGCGGGGCCGCCCCCAATACGCAGTATTTT once TRBD2 TRBJ2-3 TRBV9 16
CASSLGGLSNQPQHF TGTGCCAGCAGCCTCGGAGGGCTTAGCAATCAGCCCCAGCATTTT NA NA TRBJ1-5 TRBV7-2 15
CASSEILQGPASNQPQHF TGTGCCAGCAGCGAAATTTTACAGGGGCCGGCCAGCAATCAGCCCCAGCATTTT NA TRBD1 TRBJ1-5 TRBV9 18
CASSSDSAYNEQFF TGTGCCAGCTCCTCGGACAGTGCCTACAATGAGCAGTTCTTC NA NA TRBJ2-1 TRBV18 14
CASSPGLAGAGETQYF TGTGCCAGCAGCCCGGGACTAGCGGGAGCTGGAGAGACCCAGTACTTC NA TRBD2 TRBJ2-5 TRBV11-2 16
CASSRWATGGEKLLF TGTGCCAGCAGTCGATGGGCGACAGGCGGTGAAAAACTGCTTTTT once NA TRBJ1-4 TRBV27 15
CASSYSSGMEYF TGTGCCAGCAGTTACTCCTCCGGGATGGAGTACTTC NA NA TRBJ2-7 TRBV6-5 12
CASSLAGGAEAFF TGTGCCAGCAGCTTAGCGGGGGGTGCTGAAGCTTTCTTT NA NA TRBJ1-1 TRBV7-8 13